The source of this TCR beta chain is a study of OX40 agonist ivuxolimab in advanced cancers. Study overall: Hepatocellular carcinoma, melanoma, renal cell or head and neck cancer occurred in dose-escalation patients. Of the participants, approximately 40% had some prior anti-PD-1, anti-PD-L1 or anti-CTLA-4 therapy, which was allowed.

Study-wide results and caveats: Averaged across samples, CD8+ T cells carried more expanded clones than CD4+ did.

CDR1 SGHDT and CDR2 YYEEEE come from the germline V gene. The CDR3 is made up of 15 amino acids. J gave up 1 base and V 3 bases, and 6 bases lay outside the gene matches. This clone came up once. Its antigen is undetermined. Measured with immunoSEQ multiplex PCR; TCRdb has only the in-frame clones, and not every one. The sample has 80,000 to 100,000 clones, 94% seen once. Sequenced material: CD4+ or CD8+ T cells sorted from blood, taken in a trial of the OX40 agonist ivuxolimab. The source of this sequence is an adult with an advanced solid tumor such as melanoma, head and neck, liver or kidney cancer. The chain joins TRBV5-6 to TRBJ1-1; 7 nucleotides agree with TRBD1. The CDR3 nucleotides read TGTGCCAGCAGCTACGGACAGGCCCAGAACACTGAAGCTTTCTTT. This encodes CASSYGQAQNTEAFF.